This T cell receptor beta chain stems from a study of OX40 agonist ivuxolimab in advanced cancers. The CDR3 has 10 residues. Trimming shortened V by 6 bases and J by 5 bases, and 4 bases separated the two germline ends. Germline assignment: CDR1 MDHEN and CDR2 SYDVKM. TCRdb's table, derived via immunoSEQ multiplex PCR, lists solely in-frame clones and lacks some. The sample lists 60,000 or so clones; approximately 87% were seen once. The sample was CD4+ or CD8+ T cells sorted from blood, taken in a trial of the OX40 agonist ivuxolimab. The chain carries TRBV28 and TRBJ2-5; D is undetermined. The clonotype comes from an adult with an advanced solid tumor such as melanoma, head and neck, liver or kidney cancer. In DNA form, the CDR3 reads TGTGCCAGCAGGGCGGAGACCCAGTACTTC. Translating it yields CASRAETQYF. Complete variable domain (other parts from reference TRBV28 and TRBJ2-5): DVKVTQSSRYLVKRTGEKVFLECVQDMDHENMFWYRQDPGLGLRLIYFSYDVKMKEKGDIPEGYSVSREKKERFSLILESASTNQTSMYLCASRAETQYFGPGTRLLVL.